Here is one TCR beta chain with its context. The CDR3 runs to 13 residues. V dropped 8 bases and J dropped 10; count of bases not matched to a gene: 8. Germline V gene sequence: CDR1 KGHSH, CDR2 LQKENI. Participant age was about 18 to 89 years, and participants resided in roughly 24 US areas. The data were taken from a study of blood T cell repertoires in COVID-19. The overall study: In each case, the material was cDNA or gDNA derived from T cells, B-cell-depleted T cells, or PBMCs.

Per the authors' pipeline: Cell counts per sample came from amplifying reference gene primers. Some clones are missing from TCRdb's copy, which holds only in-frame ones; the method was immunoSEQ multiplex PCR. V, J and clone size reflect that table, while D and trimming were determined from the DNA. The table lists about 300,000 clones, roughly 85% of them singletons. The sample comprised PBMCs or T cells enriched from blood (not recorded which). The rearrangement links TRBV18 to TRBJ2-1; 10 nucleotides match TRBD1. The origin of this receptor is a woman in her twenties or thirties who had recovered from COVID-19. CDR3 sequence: CASPGQGGLEQFF. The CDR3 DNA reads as TGTGCCAGCCCAGGACAGGGGGGTTTAGAGCAGTTCTTC.